The rows below give T cell receptor beta chains drawn from one sample of a study of blood T cell repertoires in COVID-19. Some clones are missing from TCRdb's copy, which holds only in-frame ones; the method was immunoSEQ multiplex PCR. The sample has approximately 470,000 clones; 87% are singletons. The source material was PBMCs or T cells enriched from blood (not recorded which). The source is a woman between 18 and 29 years old who had recovered from COVID-19. Both conserved end residues are part of each CDR3. D genes are given only for firm matches. Size is stated for part of the rows, as once, few or many counts, or as a class when the clone is expanded.

-	-	TRBJ1-1	TRBV7-9	TGTGCCAGCAGCCGGGACATGAACACTGAAGCTTTCTTT	CASSRDMNTEAFF
TRBD1	-	TRBJ2-7	TRBV3-1/TRBV3-2	TGTGCCAGCAGCCAAGCGACAGGGTTCTACGAGCAGTACTTC	CASSQATGFYEQYF
-	-	TRBJ1-1	TRBV4-1	TGCGCCAGCAGAAGACTTGGTATGAACACTGAAGCTTTCTTT	CASRRLGMNTEAFF
TRBD1	-	TRBJ1-3	TRBV6-1	TGTGCCAGCAGTGGACAGGGGGTTTTCTCTGGAAACACCATATATTTT	CASSGQGVFSGNTIYF
-	-	TRBJ2-1	TRBV19	TGTGCCAGTAGTCATACTAGTGATGAGCAGTTCTTC	CASSHTSDEQFF
-	once	TRBJ2-1	TRBV5-1	TGCGCCAGCAGCTTAGGACAGCGGTACAATGAGCAGTTCTTC	CASSLGQRYNEQFF
-	-	TRBJ1-1	TRBV30	TGTGCCTGGAGTGTAGACAGCTCAAGGAACACTGAAGCTTTCTTT	CAWSVDSSRNTEAFF
-	-	TRBJ1-6	TRBV18	TGTGCCAGCTCACCAAGTCGGGGGGATCCCTATAATTCACCCCTCCACTTT	CASSPSRGDPYNSPLHF
TRBD1	-	TRBJ1-1	TRBV2	TGTGCCAGCAAGGTCAGGACAGGGGACCTTGAAGCTTTCTTT	CASKVRTGDLEAFF
-	-	TRBJ2-2	TRBV19	TGTGCCAGTAGTCCCGAGGGCCTTTCGGAGCTGTTTTTT	CASSPEGLSELFF
-	-	TRBJ1-1	TRBV5-4	TGTGCCAGCAGTGAGGGAAGAGACACTGAAGCTTTCTTT	CASSEGRDTEAFF
-	-	TRBJ1-1	TRBV6-5	TGTGCCAGCAGTCTTGGGCCGCGGGGCACTGAAGCTTTCTTT	CASSLGPRGTEAFF
-	-	TRBJ1-5	TRBV5-4	TGTGCCAGCAGCTGGCCTAGATTCAATCAGCCCCAGCATTTT	CASSWPRFNQPQHF